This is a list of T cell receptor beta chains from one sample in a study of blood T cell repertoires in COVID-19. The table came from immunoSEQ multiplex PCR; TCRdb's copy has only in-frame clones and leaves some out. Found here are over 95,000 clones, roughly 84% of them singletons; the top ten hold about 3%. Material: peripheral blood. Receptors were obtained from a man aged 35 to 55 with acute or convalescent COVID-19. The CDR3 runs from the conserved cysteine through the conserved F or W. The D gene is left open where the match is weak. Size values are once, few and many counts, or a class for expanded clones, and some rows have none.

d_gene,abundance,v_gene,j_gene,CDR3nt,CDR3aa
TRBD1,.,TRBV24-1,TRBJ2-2,TGTGCCACCAGTGATTTTCGACAGGGGGCCACCGGGGAGCTGTTTTTT,CATSDFRQGATGELFF
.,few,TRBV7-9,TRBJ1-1,TGTGCCAGCAGCTTAAATGGCTGGGAGGGATACACTGAAGCTTTCTTT,CASSLNGWEGYTEAFF
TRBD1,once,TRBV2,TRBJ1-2,TGTGCCAGCGGGGGTGGGACAGGGGATATCTCGGATGGCTACACCTTC,CASGGGTGDISDGYTF
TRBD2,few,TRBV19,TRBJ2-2,TGTGCCAGTAGTACCGGGGGGGCAGGGCTCAGGGCCGGGGAGCTGTTTTTT,CASSTGGAGLRAGELFF
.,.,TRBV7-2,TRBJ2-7,TGTGCCAGCACCCCGCCGGGAGACTACGAGCAGTACTTC,CASTPPGDYEQYF
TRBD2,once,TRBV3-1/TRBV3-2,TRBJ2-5,TGTGCCAGCAGCCAAGATCTAGGACTAGCGGGGGGGACAGCGGAGACCCAGTACTTC,CASSQDLGLAGGTAETQYF
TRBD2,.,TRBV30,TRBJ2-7,TGTGCCTGCCCCCGGGAGGGTCGGTCCTACGAGCAGTACTTC,CACPREGRSYEQYF
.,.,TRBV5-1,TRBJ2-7,TGCGCCAGCAGCTTGGGACAGGCCATGGGCGAGCAGTACTTC,CASSLGQAMGEQYF
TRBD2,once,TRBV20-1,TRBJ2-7,TGCAGTGCTAGTATAATTAGCGGGGGGAGGCACGAGCAGTACTTC,CSASIISGGRHEQYF
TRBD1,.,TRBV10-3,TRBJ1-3,TGTGCCATCGCAGCAGGGGGCTCAAGAAACACCATATATTTT,CAIAAGGSRNTIYF
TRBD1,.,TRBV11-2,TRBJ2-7,TGTGCCAGCAGCTTAGCGGGGACAGGGGGCTCCTACGAGCAGTACTTC,CASSLAGTGGSYEQYF
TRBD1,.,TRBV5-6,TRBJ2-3,TGTGCCAGCAGCGCGCGGACAGGGCAAGATACGCAGTATTTT,CASSARTGQDTQYF
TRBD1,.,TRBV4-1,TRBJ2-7,TGCGCCAGCAGCCAATGGGACAGGCCATACGAGCAGTACTTC,CASSQWDRPYEQYF
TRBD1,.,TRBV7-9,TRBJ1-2,TGTGCCAGCAACAAGGGGGCAGGGCGTTTAAACTATGGCTACACCTTC,CASNKGAGRLNYGYTF
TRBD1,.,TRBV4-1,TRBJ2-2,TGCGCCAGCAGCCAAGACCGGGACAGGGGCACCGGGGAGCTGTTTTTT,CASSQDRDRGTGELFF
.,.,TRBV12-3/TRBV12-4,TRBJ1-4,TGTGCCAGCAGTCAGGATCGTGAAAAACTGTTTTTT,CASSQDREKLFF
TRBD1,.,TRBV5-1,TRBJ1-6,TGCGCCAGCAGCTCCGGACAGGGTACTTCACCCCTCCACTTT,CASSSGQGTSPLHF
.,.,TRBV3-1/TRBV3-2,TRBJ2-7,TGTGCCAGCAGTCGACGGGGATCCTACGAGCAGTACTTC,CASSRRGSYEQYF
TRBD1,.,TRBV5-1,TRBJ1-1,TGCGCCAGCAGCACCCGACAGGGCAGCGTCACTGAAGCTTTCTTT,CASSTRQGSVTEAFF
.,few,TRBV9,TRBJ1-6,TGTGCCAGCAGCTCCGGCGGGTTGGGTTCACCCCTCCACTTT,CASSSGGLGSPLHF
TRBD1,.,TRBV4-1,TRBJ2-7,TGCGCCAGCAGCCGAACGGACAGGGGGCCATACGAGCAGTACTTC,CASSRTDRGPYEQYF
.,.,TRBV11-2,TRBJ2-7,TGTGCCAGCAGCTTAGGGTCGGGGTCCTACGAGCAGTACTTC,CASSLGSGSYEQYF
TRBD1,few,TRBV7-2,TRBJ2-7,TGTGCCAGCAGCTTAGGGACAGGGGGTTGGTACGAGCAGTACTTC,CASSLGTGGWYEQYF
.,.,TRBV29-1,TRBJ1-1,TGCAGCGTTTGGGCTATGAACACTGAAGCTTTCTTT,CSVWAMNTEAFF
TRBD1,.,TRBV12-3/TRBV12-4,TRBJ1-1,TGTGCCAGCAGTTTTTCAACAGGGGCCGCTTTCTTT,CASSFSTGAAFF
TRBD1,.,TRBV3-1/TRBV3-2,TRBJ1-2,TGTGCCAGCAGCCAAGGGGGTAGACAGGGTTCCCAAGACTATGGCTACACCTTC,CASSQGGRQGSQDYGYTF
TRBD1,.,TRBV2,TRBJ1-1,TGTGCCAGCATGGGACAGAGTTGGTCTGAAGCTTTCTTT,CASMGQSWSEAFF
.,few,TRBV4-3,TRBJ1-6,TGCGCCAGCAGCCAAGAATTGGCAGGGAAGGTCTCACCCCTCCACTTT,CASSQELAGKVSPLHF
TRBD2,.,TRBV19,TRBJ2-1,TGTGCCATCCCCGGGACTAGCGGGGGGGCCCAGGACAATGAGCAGTTCTTC,CAIPGTSGGAQDNEQFF
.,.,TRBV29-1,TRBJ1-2,TGCAGCGTTGAAGATCTCCGGGATCAGTATGGCTACACCTTC,CSVEDLRDQYGYTF
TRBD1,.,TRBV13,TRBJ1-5,TGTGCCAGCAGCTCTGGACAGGGAGGTCAGCCCCAGCATTTT,CASSSGQGGQPQHF
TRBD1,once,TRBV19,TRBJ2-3,TGTGCCAGTGCCCTACTACAGGGGCGTACGCAGTATTTT,CASALLQGRTQYF
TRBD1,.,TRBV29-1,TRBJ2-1,TGCAGCGTTGATGGGACAGGGGCAGGGAATGAGCAGTTCTTC,CSVDGTGAGNEQFF
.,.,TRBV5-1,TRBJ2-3,TGCGCCAGCAGCTTGGCCGGGACTAGCACAGATACGCAGTATTTT,CASSLAGTSTDTQYF